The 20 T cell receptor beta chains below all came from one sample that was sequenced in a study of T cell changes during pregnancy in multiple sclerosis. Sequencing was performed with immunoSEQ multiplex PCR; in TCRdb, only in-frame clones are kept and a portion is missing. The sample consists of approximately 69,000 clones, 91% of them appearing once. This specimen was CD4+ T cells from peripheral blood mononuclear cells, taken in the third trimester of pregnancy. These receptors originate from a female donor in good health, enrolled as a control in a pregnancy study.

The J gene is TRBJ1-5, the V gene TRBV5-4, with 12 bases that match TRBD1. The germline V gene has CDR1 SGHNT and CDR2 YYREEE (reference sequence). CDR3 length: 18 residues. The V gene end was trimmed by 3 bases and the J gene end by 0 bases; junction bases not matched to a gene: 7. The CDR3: CASSSGDRGPYSNQPQHF. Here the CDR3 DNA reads TGTGCCAGCAGCTCAGGGGACAGGGGGCCTTATAGCAATCAGCCCCAGCATTTT.

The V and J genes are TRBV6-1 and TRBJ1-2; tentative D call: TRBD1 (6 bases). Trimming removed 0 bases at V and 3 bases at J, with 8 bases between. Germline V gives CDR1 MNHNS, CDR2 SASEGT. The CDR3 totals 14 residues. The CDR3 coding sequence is TGTGCCAGCAGTGAAGCAGGGGGTGACTATGGCTACACCTTC. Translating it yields CASSEAGGDYGYTF.

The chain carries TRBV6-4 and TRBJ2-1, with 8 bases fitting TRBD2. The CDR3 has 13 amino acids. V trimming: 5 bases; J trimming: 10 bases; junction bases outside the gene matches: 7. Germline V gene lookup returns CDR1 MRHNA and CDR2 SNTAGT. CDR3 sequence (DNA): TGTGCCAGCAGTTTTAGCGGGATAAACGAGCAGTTCTTC. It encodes CASSFSGINEQFF.

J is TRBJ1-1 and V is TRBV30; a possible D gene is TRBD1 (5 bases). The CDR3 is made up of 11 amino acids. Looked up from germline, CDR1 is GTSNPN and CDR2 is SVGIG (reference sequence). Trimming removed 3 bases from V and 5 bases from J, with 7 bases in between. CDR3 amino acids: CAWSPGTEAFF. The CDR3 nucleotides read TGTGCCTGGAGCCCAGGGACTGAAGCTTTCTTT.

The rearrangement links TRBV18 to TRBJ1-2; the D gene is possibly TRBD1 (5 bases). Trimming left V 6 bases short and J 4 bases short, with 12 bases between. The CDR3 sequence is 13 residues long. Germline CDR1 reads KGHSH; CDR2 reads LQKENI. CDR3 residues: CASSATGVYGYTF. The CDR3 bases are TGTGCCAGCTCTGCGACGGGGGTCTATGGCTACACCTTC.

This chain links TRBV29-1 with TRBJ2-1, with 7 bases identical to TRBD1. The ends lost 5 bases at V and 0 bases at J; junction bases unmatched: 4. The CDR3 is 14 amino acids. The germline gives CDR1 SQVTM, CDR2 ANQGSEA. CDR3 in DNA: TGCAGCGTTTTCAGGGGGACCTCCTACAATGAGCAGTTCTTC. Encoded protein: CSVFRGTSYNEQFF.

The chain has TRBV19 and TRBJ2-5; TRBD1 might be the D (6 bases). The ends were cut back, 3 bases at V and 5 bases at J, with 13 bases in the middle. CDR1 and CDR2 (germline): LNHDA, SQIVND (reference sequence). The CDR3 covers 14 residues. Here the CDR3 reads CASSIQQGKETQYF. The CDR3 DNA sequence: TGTGCCAGTAGTATTCAACAGGGAAAGGAGACCCAGTACTTC. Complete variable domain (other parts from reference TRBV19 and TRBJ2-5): DGGITQSPKYLFRKEGQNVTLSCEQNLNHDAMYWYRQDPGQGLRLIYYSQIVNDFQKGDIAEGYSVSREKKESFPLTVTSAQKNPTAFYLCASSIQQGKETQYFGPGTRLLVL.

The CDR3 reads CASSLGTNQPQHF. CDR3 nucleotides: TGTGCCAGCAGCTTGGGGACAAATCAGCCCCAGCATTTT. The chain joins TRBV5-6 to TRBJ1-5; tentatively, D is TRBD1 (5 bases). Germline V gene lookup returns CDR1 SGHDT and CDR2 YYEEEE. V shed 0 bases and J shed 4 bases, with 5 bases lying between them. This CDR3 region has 13 residues.

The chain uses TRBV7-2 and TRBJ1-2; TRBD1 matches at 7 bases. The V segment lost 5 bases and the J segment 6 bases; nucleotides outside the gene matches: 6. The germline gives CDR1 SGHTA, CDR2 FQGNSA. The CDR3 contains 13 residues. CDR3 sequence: CASSKQGWDGYTF. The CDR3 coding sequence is TGTGCCAGCAGCAAACAGGGGTGGGATGGCTACACCTTC.

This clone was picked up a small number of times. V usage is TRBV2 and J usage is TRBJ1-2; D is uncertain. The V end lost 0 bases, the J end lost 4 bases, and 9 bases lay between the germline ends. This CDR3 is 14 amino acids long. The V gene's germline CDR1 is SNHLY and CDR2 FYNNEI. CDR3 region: CASSEAPQIYGYTF. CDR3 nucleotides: TGTGCCAGCAGTGAAGCACCACAGATCTATGGCTACACCTTC.

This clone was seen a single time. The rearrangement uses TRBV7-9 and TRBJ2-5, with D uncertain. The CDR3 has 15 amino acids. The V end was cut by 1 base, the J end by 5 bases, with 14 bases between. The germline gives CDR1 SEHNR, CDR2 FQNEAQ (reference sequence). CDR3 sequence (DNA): TGTGCCAGCAGCTTAGTGGTCGGTAGGCGGGAGACCCAGTACTTC. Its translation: CASSLVVGRRETQYF.

CDR3 DNA: TGCGCCAGCAGCTTGAGGGACAGCAATGAGCAGTTCTTC. Translating it yields CASSLRDSNEQFF. This sequence joins TRBV5-1 and TRBJ2-1; 7 nucleotides line up with TRBD1. Germline CDR1 SGHRS, CDR2 YFSETQ. The CDR3 spans 13 residues. With V trimmed by 1 base and J by 6 bases, 1 base remained unmatched.

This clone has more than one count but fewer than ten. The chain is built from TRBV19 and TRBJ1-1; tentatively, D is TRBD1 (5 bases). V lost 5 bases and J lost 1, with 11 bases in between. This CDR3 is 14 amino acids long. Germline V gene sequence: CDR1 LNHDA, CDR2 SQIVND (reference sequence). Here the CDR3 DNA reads TGTGCCAGTAGTCTCTCGACAGCGAACACTGAAGCTTTCTTT. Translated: CASSLSTANTEAFF.

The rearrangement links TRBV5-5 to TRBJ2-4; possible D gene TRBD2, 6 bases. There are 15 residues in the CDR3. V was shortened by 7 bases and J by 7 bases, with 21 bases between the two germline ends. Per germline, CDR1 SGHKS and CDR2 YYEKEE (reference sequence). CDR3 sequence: CASAPRGTGLNIQYF. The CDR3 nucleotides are TGTGCCAGCGCACCCCGGGGAACGGGACTTAACATTCAGTACTTC.

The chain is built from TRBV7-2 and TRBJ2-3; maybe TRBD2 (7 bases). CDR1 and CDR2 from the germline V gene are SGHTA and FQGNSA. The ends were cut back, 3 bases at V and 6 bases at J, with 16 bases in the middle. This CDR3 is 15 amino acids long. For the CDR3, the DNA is TGTGCCAGCAGCTTCTGGGGGGGCCCTGGGGATACGCAGTATTTT. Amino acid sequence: CASSFWGGPGDTQYF.

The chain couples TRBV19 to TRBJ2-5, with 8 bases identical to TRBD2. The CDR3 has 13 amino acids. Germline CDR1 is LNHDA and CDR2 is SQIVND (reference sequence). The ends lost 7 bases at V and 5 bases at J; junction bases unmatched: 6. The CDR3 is CASTGGRWETQYF. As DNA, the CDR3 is TGTGCCAGTACGGGGGGGCGATGGGAGACCCAGTACTTC.

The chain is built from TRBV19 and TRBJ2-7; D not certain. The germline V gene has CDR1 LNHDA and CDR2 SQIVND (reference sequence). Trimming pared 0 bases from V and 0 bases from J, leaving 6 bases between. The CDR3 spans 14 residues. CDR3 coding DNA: TGTGCCAGTAGTATAGAGAGGTACTCCTACGAGCAGTACTTC. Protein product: CASSIERYSYEQYF.

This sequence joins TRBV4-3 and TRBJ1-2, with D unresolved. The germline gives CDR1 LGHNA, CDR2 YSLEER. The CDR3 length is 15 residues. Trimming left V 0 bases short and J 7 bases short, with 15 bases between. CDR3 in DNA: TGCGCCAGCAGCCAAGACGCGAACACAGAGGGTGGCTACACCTTC. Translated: CASSQDANTEGGYTF.

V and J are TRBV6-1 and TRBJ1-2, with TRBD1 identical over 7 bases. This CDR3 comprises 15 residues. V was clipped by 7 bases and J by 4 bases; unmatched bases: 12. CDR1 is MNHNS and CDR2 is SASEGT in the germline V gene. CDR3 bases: TGTGCCAGCACCAGAGATGACAGGGTGGGCTATGGCTACACCTTC. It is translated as CASTRDDRVGYGYTF.

The CDR3 nucleotides read TGCGCCAGCAGCAGCACGTACGAGCAGTACTTC. Protein: CASSSTYEQYF. J is TRBJ2-7 and V is TRBV5-1; D gene unclear. The CDR3 is 11 amino acids. V was clipped by 4 bases and J by 4 bases, with 6 bases between them. CDR1 is SGHRS and CDR2 is YFSETQ in the germline V gene. Full variable domain (rest looked up from reference TRBV5-1 and TRBJ2-7): KAGVTQTPRYLIKTRGQQVTLSCSPISGHRSVSWYQQTPGQGLQFLFEYFSETQRNKGNFPGRFSGRQFSNSRSEMNVSTLELGDSALYLCASSSTYEQYFGPGTRLTVT.